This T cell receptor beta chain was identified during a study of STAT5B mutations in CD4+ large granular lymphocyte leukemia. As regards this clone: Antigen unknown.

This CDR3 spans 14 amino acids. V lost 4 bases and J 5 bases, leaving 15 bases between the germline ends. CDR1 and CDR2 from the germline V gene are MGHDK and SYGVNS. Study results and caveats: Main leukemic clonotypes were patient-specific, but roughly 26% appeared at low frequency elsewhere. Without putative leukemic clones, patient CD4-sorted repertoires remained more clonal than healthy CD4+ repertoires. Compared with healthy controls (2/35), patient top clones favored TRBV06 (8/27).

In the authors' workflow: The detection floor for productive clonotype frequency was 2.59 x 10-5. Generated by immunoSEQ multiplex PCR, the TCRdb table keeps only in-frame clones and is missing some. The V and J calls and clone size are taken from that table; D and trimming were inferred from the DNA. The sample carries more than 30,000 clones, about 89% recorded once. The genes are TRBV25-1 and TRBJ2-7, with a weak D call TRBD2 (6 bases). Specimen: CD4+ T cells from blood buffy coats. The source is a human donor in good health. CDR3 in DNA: TGTGCCAGCAGTGGGGGACTGGACCTCCACGAGCAGTACTTC. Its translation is CASSGGLDLHEQYF.